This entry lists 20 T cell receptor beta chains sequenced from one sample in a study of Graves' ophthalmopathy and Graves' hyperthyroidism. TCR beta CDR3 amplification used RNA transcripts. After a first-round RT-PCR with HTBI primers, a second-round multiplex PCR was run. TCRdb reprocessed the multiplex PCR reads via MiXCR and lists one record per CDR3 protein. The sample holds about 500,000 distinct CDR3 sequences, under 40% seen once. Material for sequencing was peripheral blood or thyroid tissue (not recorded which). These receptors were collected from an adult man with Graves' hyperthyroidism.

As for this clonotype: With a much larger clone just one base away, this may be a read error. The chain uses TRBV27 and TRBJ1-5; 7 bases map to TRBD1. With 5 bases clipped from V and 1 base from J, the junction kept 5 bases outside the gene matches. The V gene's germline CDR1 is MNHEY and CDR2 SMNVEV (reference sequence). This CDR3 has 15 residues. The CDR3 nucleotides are TGTGCCAGCAGTGTGACAGGGAGCAGCAATCAGCCCCAGCATTTT. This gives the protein CASSVTGSSNQPQHF.

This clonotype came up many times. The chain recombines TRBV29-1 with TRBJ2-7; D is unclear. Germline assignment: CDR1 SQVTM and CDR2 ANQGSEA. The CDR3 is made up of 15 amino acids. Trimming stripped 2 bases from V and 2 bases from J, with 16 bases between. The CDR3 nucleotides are TGCAGCGTTGAACTTTCAGACGGATTAACCTACGAGCAGTACTTC. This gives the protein CSVELSDGLTYEQYF.

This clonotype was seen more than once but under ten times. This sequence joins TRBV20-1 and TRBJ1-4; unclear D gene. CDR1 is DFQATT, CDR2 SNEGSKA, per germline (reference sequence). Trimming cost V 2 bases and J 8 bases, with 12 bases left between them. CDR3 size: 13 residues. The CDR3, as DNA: TGCAGTGCTAGAAGCGGGTCTGGGGAAAAACTGTTTTTT. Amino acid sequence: CSARSGSGEKLFF.

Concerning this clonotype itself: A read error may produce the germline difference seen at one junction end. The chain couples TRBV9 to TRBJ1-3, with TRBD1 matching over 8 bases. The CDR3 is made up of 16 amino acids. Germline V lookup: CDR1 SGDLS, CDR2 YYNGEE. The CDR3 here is CASSLGGTGSGDTIYF. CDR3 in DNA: TGTGCCAGCAGCTTAGGAGGGACAGGCAGTGGAGACACCATATATTTT.

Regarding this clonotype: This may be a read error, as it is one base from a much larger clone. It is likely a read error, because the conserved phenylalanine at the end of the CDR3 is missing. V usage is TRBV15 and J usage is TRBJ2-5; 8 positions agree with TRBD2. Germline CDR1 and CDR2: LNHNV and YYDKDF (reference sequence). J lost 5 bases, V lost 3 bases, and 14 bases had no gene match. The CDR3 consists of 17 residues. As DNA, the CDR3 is TGTGCCACCAGCAGCGCGGGGGGCAGGGGAGTTGGGGAGACCCAGTACTCC. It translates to CATSSAGGRGVGETQYS.

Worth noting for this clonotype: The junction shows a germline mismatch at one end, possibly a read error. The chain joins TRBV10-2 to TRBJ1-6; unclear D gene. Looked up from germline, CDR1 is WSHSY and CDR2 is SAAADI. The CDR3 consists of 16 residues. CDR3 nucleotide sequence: TGCGCCAGCAGTGAGATAGCGAGCTCCTATAATTCACTCCTCCACTTT. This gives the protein CASSEIASSYNSLLHF.

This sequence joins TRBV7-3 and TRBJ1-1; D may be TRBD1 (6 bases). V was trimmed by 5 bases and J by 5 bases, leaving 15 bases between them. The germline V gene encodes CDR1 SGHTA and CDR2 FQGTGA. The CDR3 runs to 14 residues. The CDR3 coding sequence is TGTGCCAGCAGCAAGGACAGTAAAAGGACTGAAGCTTTCTTT. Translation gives CASSKDSKRTEAFF.

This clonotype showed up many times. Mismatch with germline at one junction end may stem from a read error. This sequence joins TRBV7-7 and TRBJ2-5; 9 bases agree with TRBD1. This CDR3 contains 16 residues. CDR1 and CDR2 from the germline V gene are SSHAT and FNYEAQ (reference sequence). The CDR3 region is CASSLVGTGIAETQYF. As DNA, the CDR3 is TGTGCTAGCAGCTTAGTTGGGACAGGGATAGCAGAGACCCAGTACTTC.

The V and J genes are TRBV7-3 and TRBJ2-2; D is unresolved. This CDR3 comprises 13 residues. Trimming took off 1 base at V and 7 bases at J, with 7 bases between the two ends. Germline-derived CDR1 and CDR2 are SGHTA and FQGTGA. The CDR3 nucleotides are TGTGCCAGCAGCTTAAGTGGGAACGGGGAGCTGTTTTTT. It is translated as CASSLSGNGELFF.

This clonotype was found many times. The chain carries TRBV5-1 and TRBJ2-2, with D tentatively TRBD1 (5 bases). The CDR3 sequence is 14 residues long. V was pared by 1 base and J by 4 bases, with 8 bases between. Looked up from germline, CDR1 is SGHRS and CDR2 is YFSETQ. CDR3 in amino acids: CASSLHQGTGELFF. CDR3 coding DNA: TGCGCCAGCAGCTTGCACCAGGGCACCGGGGAGCTGTTTTTT. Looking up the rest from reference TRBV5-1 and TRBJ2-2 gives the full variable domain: KAGVTQTPRYLIKTRGQQVTLSCSPISGHRSVSWYQQTPGQGLQFLFEYFSETQRNKGNFPGRFSGRQFSNSRSEMNVSTLELGDSALYLCASSLHQGTGELFFGEGSRLTVL.

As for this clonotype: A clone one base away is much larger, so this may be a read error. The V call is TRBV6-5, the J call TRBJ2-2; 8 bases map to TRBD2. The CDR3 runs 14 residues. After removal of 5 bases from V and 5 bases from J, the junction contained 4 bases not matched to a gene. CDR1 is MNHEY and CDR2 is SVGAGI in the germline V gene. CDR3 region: CASSRTSRTGELFF. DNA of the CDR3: TGTGCCAGCAGTAGGACTAGCAGGACCGGGGAGCTGTTTTTT.

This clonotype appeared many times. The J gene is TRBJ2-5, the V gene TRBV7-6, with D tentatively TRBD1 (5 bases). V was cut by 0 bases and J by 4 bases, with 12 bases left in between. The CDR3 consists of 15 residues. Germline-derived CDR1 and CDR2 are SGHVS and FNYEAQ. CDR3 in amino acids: CASSLAVRAVETQYF. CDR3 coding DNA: TGTGCCAGCAGCTTAGCGGTCAGGGCGGTAGAGACCCAGTACTTC.

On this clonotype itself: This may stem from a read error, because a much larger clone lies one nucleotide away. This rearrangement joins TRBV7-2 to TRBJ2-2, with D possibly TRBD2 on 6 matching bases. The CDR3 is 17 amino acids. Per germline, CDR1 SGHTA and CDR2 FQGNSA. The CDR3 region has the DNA TGTGCCAGCATCTTAGCCCGGGAGAGGGTGCTCACCGGGGAGCTGTTTTTT. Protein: CASILARERVLTGELFF.

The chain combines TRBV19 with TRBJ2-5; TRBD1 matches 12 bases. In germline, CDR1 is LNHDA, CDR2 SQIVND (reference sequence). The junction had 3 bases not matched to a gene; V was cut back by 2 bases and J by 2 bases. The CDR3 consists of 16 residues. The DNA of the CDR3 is TGTGCCAGTAGTATAACGGGACAGGGGGCTCAAGAGACCCAGTACTTC. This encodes CASSITGQGAQETQYF. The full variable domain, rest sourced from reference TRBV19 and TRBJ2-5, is DGGITQSPKYLFRKEGQNVTLSCEQNLNHDAMYWYRQDPGQGLRLIYYSQIVNDFQKGDIAEGYSVSREKKESFPLTVTSAQKNPTAFYLCASSITGQGAQETQYFGPGTRLLVL.

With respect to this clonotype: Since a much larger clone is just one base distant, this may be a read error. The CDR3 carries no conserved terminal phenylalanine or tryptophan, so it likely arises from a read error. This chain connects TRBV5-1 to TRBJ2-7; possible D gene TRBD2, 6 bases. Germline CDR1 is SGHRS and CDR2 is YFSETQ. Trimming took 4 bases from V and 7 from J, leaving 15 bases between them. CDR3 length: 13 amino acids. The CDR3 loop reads CASSRSGREEQYS. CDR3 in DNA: TGCGCCAGCAGCAGGTCCGGACGGGAGGAGCAGTACTCC.

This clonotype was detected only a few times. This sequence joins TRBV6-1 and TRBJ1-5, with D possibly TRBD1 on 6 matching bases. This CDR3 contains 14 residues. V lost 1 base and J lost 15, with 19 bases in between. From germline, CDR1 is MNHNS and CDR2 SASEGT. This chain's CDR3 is CASSEGGGRTVLHF. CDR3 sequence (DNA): TGTGCCAGCAGTGAAGGTGGTGGTCGGACAGTGTTGCATTTT.

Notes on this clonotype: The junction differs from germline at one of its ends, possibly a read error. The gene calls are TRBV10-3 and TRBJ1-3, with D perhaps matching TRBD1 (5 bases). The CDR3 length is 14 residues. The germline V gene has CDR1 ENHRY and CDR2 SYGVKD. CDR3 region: CASRTLSSGNTVYF. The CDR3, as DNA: TGTGCCAGCAGGACACTCAGCTCTGGAAACACCGTATATTTT.

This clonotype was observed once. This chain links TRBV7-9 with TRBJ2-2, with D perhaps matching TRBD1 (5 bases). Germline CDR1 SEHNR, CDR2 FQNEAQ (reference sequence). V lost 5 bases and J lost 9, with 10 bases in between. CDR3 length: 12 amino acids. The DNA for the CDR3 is TGTGCCAGCAGCGCAGGGATTTGGGAGCTGTTTTTT. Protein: CASSAGIWELFF.

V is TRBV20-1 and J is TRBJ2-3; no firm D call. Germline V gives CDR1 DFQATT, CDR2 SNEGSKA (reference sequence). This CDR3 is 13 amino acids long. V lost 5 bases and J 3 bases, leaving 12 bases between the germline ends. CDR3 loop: CSAPPLQTDTQYF. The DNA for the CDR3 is TGCAGTGCTCCCCCGCTGCAAACAGATACGCAGTATTTT.

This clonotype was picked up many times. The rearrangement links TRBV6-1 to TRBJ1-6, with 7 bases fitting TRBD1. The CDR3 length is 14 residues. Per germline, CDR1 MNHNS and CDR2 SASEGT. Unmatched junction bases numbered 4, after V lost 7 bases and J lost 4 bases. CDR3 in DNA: TGTGCCAGCAAGGGGGCCCAGTATAATTCACCCCTCCACTTT. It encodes CASKGAQYNSPLHF.